This T cell receptor (beta chain) was obtained from a study of technical replicates of blood from a handful of donors. Assay used: immunoSEQ multiplex PCR; TCRdb lists only in-frame clones, some missing. The table has some 98,000 clones, approximately 96% seen once; the top ten hold 0.2% to 0.25%. Sequenced sample: T cells isolated from PBMCs. The sequence derives from a human donor in good health.

CDR3 DNA sequence: TGTGCCAGCAGCCAAGACCTCTCCGGGACTAGCGGGCACAATGAGCAGTTCTTC. Amino acids: CASSQDLSGTSGHNEQFF. The genes are TRBV4-2 and TRBJ2-1; 12 bases fit TRBD2. Germline-derived CDR1 and CDR2 are LGHNA and YNFKEQ. The CDR3 has 18 amino acids. J was trimmed by 5 bases and V by 0 bases; bases with no gene match: 8.